This TCR beta chain was observed in a study of post-analysis software for immune sequencing data. Study-level background: Included courses were relapsing-remitting and secondary progressive multiple sclerosis; progressive-relapsing multiple sclerosis was also included.

Unique molecular identifiers had been added to the TCR beta cDNA libraries. The yield from around 1 to 10 million T cells was 500,000 or so cDNA molecules in total. TCRdb re-analysed the PCR reads in MiXCR, keeping a single row per CDR3 protein. The table records about 800,000 distinct CDR3 sequences, 25% to 30% of them present only once. General study results and limits: Strong co-clustering by F measure was evident for samples that had been prepared in the same batch. Included in a set of several TRBV segments more frequent in patients than controls were TRBV5-6, TRBV5-1 and TRBV20-1. Among multiple sclerosis patients, normalized Chao1 diversity was significantly below that of controls.

Germline CDR1 reads SQVTM; CDR2 reads ANQGSEA. Trimming cost V 6 bases and J 7 bases, with 15 bases left between them. CDR3 size: 12 residues. In its sample, this clonotype was seen a few times. The antigen is unknown. The clonotype was recovered from a girl aged 10-17 years with multiple sclerosis. The chain links TRBV29-1 to TRBJ1-2; D is uncertain. Sequencing was performed on blood. The CDR3, as DNA: TGCAGCGTGGACGGAGGATCTCTTGGCTACACCTTC. Protein: CSVDGGSLGYTF.